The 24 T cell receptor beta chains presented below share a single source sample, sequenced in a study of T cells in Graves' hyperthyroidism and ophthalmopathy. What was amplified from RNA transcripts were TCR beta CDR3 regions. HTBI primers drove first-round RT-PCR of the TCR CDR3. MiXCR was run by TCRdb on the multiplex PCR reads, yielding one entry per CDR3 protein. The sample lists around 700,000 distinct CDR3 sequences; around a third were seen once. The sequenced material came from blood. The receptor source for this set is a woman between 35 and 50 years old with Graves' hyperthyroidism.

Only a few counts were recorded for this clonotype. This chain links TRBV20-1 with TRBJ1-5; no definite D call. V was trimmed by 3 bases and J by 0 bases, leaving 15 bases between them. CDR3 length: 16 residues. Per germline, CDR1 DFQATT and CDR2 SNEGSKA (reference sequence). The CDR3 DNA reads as TGCAGTGCTAGGGCGGAAGGCTTCTATAGCAATCAGCCCCAGCATTTT. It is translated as CSARAEGFYSNQPQHF.

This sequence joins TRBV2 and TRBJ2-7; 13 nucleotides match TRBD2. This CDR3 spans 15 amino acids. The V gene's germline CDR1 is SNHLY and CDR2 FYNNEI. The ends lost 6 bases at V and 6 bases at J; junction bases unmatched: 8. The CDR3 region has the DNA TGTGCCAGCAGGGGGACTAGCGGGATCGGGGGCGAGCAGTACTTC. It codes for CASRGTSGIGGEQYF.

CDR3 loop: CASSLNFGDSNQPQHF. DNA of the CDR3: TGTGCCAGCAGTTTGAATTTCGGGGATAGCAATCAGCCCCAGCATTTT. The chain links TRBV27 to TRBJ1-5; D is unclear. This CDR3 comprises 16 residues. Trimming took off 3 bases at V and 0 bases at J, with 12 bases between the two ends. Per the germline V gene, CDR1 is MNHEY and CDR2 is SMNVEV (reference sequence).

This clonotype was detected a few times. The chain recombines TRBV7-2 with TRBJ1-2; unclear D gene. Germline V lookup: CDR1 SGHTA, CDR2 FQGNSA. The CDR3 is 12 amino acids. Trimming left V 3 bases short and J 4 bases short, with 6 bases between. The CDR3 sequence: CASSFFSYGYTF. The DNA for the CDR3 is TGTGCCAGCAGCTTCTTTAGCTATGGCTACACCTTC. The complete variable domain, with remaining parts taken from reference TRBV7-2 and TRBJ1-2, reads GAGVSQSPSNKVTEKGKDVELRCDPISGHTALYWYRQSLGQGLEFLIYFQGNSAPDKSGLPSDRFSAERTGGSVSTLTIQRTQQEDSAVYLCASSFFSYGYTFGSGTRLTVV.

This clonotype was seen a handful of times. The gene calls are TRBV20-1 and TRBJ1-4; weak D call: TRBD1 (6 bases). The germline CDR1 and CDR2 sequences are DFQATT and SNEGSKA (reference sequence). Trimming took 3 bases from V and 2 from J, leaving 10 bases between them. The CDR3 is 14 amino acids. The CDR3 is CSASEGGTNEKLFF. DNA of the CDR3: TGCAGTGCTAGCGAAGGGGGGACTAATGAAAAACTGTTTTTT.

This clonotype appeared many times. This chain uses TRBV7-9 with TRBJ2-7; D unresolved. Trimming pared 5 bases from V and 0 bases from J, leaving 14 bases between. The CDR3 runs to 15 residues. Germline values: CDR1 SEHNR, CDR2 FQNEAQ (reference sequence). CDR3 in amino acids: CASSINSGSSYEQYF. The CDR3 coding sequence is TGTGCCAGCAGCATCAATTCCGGTAGCTCCTACGAGCAGTACTTC.

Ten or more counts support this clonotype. CDR3 coding DNA: TGTGCCAGCAGTTACGGAGGGGTCCAAGAGACCCAGTACTTC. Amino acid sequence: CASSYGGVQETQYF. The chain recombines TRBV6-5 with TRBJ2-5, with TRBD2 as a possible D gene (6 bases). Germline V gene lookup returns CDR1 MNHEY and CDR2 SVGAGI. CDR3 size: 14 residues. The ends were cut back, 2 bases at V and 1 base at J, with 8 bases in the middle.

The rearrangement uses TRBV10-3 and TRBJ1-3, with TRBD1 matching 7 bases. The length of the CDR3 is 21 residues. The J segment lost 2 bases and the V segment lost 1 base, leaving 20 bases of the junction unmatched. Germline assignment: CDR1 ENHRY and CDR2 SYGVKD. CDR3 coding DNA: TGTGCCATCAGTGAGTTTCCCCGGGACAGTAACTACCTTGTCCCTGGAAACACCATATATTTT. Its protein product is CAISEFPRDSNYLVPGNTIYF.

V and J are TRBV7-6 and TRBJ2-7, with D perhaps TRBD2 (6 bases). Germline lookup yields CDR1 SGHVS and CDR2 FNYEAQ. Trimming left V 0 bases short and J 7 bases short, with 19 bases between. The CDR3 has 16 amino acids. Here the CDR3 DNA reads TGTGCCAGCAGCTTAGCAAGTGGGCAGGGAGGTAGTGAGCAGTACTTC. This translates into CASSLASGQGGSEQYF.

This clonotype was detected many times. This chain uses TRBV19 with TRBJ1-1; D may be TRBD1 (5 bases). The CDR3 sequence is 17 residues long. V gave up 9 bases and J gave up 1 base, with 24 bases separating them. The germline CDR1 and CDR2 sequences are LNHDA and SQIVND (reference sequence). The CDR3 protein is CASRYRLGLGRNTEAFF. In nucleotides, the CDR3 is TGTGCCAGCAGATATCGGTTGGGGCTCGGAAGGAACACTGAAGCTTTCTTT.

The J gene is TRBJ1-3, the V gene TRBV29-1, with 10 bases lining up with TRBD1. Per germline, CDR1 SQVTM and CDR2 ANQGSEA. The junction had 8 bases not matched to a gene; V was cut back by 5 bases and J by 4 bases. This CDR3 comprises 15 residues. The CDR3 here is CSVQRQGAKGNTIYF. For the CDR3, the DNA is TGCAGCGTTCAAAGACAGGGGGCGAAAGGAAACACCATATATTTT.

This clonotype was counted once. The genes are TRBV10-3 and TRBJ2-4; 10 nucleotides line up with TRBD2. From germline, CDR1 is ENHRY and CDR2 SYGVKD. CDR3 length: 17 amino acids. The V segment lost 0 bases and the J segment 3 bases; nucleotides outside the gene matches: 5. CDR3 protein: CAISESLAGALKNIQYF. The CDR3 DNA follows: TGTGCCATCAGTGAGTCGCTAGCGGGAGCGCTCAAAAACATTCAGTACTTC.

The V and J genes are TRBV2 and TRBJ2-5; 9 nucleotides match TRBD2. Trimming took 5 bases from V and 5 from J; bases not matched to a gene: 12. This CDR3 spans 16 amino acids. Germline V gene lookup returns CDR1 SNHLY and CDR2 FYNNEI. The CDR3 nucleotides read TGTGCCAGCAGTCGACCGAGCGGGAGGTCCCGCGAGACCCAGTACTTC. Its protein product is CASSRPSGRSRETQYF.

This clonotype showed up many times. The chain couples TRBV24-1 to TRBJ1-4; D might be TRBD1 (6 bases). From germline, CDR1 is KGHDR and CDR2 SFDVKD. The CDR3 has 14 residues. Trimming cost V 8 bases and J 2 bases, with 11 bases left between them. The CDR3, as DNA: TGTGCCACCACCGATACAGGGACTAATGAAAAACTGTTTTTT. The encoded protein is CATTDTGTNEKLFF.

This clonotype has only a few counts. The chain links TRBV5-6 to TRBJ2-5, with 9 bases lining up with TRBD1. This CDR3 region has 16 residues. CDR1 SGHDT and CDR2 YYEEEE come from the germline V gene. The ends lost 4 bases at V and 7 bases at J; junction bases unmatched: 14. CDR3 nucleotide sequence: TGTGCCAGCAGCCAGACAGGGGGACAGGGCAAGGCGACCCAGTACTTC. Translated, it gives CASSQTGGQGKATQYF.

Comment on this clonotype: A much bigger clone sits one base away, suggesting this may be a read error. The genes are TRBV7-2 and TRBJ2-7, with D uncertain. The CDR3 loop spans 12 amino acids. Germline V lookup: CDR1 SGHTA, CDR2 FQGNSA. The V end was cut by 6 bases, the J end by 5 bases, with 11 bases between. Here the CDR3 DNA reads TGTGCCAGCAGTACAGATGACCACGAGCAGTACTTC. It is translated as CASSTDDHEQYF.

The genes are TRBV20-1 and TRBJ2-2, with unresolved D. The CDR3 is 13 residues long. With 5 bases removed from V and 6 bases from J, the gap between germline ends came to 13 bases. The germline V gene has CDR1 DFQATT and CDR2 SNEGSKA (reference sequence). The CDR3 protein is CSARSDWAGELFF. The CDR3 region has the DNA TGCAGTGCTCGAAGCGACTGGGCCGGGGAGCTGTTTTTT.

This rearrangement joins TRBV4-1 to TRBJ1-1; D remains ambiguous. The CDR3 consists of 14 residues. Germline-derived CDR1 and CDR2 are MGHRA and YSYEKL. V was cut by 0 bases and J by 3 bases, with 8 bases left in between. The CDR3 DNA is TGCGCCAGCAGCCAAGAGATAGGATACACTGAAGCTTTCTTT. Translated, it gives CASSQEIGYTEAFF.

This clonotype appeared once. CDR3 DNA sequence: TGCAGTGCTACAAAGCCGACCAGGGGCCGCGGCCCGAGGCCCCAGCATTTT. It yields the protein CSATKPTRGRGPRPQHF. The rearrangement uses TRBV20-1 and TRBJ1-5; a possible D gene is TRBD1 (6 bases). Looked up from germline, CDR1 is DFQATT and CDR2 is SNEGSKA (reference sequence). V gave up 4 bases and J gave up 9 bases, with 28 bases separating them. This CDR3 has 17 residues.

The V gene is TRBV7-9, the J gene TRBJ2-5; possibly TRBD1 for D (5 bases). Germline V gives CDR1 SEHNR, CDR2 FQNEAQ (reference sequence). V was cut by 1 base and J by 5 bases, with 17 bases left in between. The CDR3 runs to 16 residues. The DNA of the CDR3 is TGTGCCAGCAGCTTAGTTAGGACATTGGTCGAGGAGACCCAGTACTTC. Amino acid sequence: CASSLVRTLVEETQYF.

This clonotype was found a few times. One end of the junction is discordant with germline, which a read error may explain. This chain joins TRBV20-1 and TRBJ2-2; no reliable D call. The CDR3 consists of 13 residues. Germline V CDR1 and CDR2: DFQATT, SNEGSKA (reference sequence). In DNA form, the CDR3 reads TGCAGTGCTGGAGATCCGGACACCGGGGAGCTGTTTTTT. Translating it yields CSAGDPDTGELFF.

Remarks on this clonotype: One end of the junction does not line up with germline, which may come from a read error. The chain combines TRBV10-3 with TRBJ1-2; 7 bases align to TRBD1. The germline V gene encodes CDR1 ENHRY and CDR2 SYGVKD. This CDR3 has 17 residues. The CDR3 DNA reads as TGTGCCAGCAGTTTATCACTCCGGCAGACAGGGATGGGTGGCTACACCTTC. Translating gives CASSLSLRQTGMGGYTF.

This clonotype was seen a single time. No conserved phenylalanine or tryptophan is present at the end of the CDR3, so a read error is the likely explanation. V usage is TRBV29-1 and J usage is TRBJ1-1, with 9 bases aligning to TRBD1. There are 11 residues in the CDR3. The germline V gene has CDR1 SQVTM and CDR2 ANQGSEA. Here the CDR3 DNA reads TGTGCCTGGGACAGGGCCCCTGAAGCTTTCATT. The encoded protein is CAWDRAPEAFI.

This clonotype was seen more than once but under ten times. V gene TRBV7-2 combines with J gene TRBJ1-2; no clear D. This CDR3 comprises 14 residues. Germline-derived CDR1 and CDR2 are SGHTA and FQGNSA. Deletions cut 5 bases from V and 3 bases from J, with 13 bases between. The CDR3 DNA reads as TGTGCCAGCAGCCCGGCCGTAGAAGACTATGGCTACACCTTC. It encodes CASSPAVEDYGYTF.